This TCR beta chain was sequenced for a study of T cell responses to AZD1222 COVID-19 vaccine. With 5 bases removed from V and 6 bases from J, the gap between germline ends came to 16 bases. Germline CDR1 is SEHNR and CDR2 is FQNEAQ (reference sequence). The CDR3 runs 14 residues. Points on this clone: The antigen remains unidentified.

General observations from the study: After two AZD1222 doses, spike-specific TCR breadth and depth rose versus day 0. Within unmutated variant regions lay the reported targets of nearly half of spike-specific TCRs. Researchers report vaccine-associated CD4 TCRs spanning spike, with dominance at 160-218 and 743-854.

Only in-frame clones appear in the TCRdb table, and some are missing; sequencing was by immunoSEQ multiplex PCR. The sample consists of about 140,000 clones, about 90% of them appearing once. The chain is built from TRBV7-9 and TRBJ1-2; no definite D call. The origin of this receptor is an adult in good health. Here the sequenced sample was peripheral blood, taken on day 0 of AZD1222 vaccination. The CDR3 is CASSLRGPQDGYTF. In nucleotides, the CDR3 is TGTGCCAGCAGCCTCAGAGGGCCCCAGGATGGCTACACCTTC.